The 16 T cell receptor beta chains below all came from one sample that was sequenced in a study of cytomegalovirus exposure and HLA in healthy donors. PCR involved 60 Vbeta and 13 Jbeta primers. Repertoires were generated with immunoSEQ multiplex PCR, while TCRdb's copy carries only in-frame clones and drops some. Here the sample spans approximately 190,000 clones, almost 70% being singletons. The material sequenced was PBMCs. The receptors were sampled from a man aged 35-49 years in good health and CMV-seropositive.

This clone appeared once. Here the CDR3 DNA reads TGTGCCAGCTCACCGCTAGCGGGGGGGCGTCGGGATGAGCAGTTCTTC. It encodes CASSPLAGGRRDEQFF. The chain joins TRBV18 to TRBJ2-1, with TRBD2 identical over 12 bases. Germline V lookup: CDR1 KGHSH, CDR2 LQKENI. The CDR3 is 16 amino acids. Trimming removed 3 bases from V and 8 bases from J; junction bases left unmatched: 8.

The rearrangement links TRBV19 to TRBJ1-6, with D possibly matching TRBD1 (5 bases). CDR1 and CDR2 from the germline V gene are LNHDA and SQIVND (reference sequence). V shed 4 bases and J shed 9 bases, with 10 bases lying between them. This CDR3 has 13 residues. CDR3 nucleotide sequence: TGTGCCAGTAGTAACGGGGGGATTTCACCCCTCCACTTT. Translated, it gives CASSNGGISPLHF.

This clone has only one observation. This chain connects TRBV14 to TRBJ1-2; D might be TRBD1 (5 bases). This CDR3 comprises 13 residues. The V end was cut by 4 bases, the J end by 2 bases, with 8 bases between. From germline, CDR1 is SGHDN and CDR2 FVKESK. The CDR3 DNA reads TGTGCCAGCAGCCCAGACAGAAACTATGGCTACACCTTC. This encodes CASSPDRNYGYTF.

The gene calls are TRBV5-1 and TRBJ2-7, with 8 positions matching TRBD1. V lost 0 bases and J lost 9; bases outside the gene matches: 8. Germline values: CDR1 SGHRS, CDR2 YFSETQ. The CDR3 is made up of 14 amino acids. CDR3 sequence reads: CASSLGQGPGGQYF. CDR3 coding DNA: TGCGCCAGCAGCTTGGGACAGGGGCCTGGCGGGCAGTACTTC.

The rearrangement joins TRBV5-1 to TRBJ1-1; D not certain. The CDR3 sequence is 15 residues long. Germline CDR1 and CDR2: SGHRS and YFSETQ. V lost 0 bases and J 1 base, leaving 10 bases between the germline ends. CDR3 loop: CASSLGQAPNTEAFF. CDR3 in DNA: TGCGCCAGCAGCTTGGGGCAGGCTCCGAACACTGAAGCTTTCTTT. The whole variable domain, remainder taken from reference TRBV5-1 and TRBJ1-1, is KAGVTQTPRYLIKTRGQQVTLSCSPISGHRSVSWYQQTPGQGLQFLFEYFSETQRNKGNFPGRFSGRQFSNSRSEMNVSTLELGDSALYLCASSLGQAPNTEAFFGQGTRLTVV.

J is TRBJ2-6 and V is TRBV23-1; D unresolved. TRBV23-1 is an ORF; its function is uncertain. The length of the CDR3 is 13 residues. Trimming left V 4 bases short and J 4 bases short, with 5 bases between. For the CDR3, the DNA is TGCGCCAGCAGTCCTCCCGGGGCCAACGTCCTGACTTTC. Encoded protein: CASSPPGANVLTF.

The table lists this clone with a few counts. The V and J genes are TRBV7-6 and TRBJ1-5; D is ambiguous. This CDR3 region has 14 residues. In germline, CDR1 is SGHVS, CDR2 FNYEAQ. V was shortened by 1 base and J by 6 bases, with 10 bases between the two germline ends. The CDR3 spells CASSLGPTGQPQHF. CDR3 coding DNA: TGTGCCAGCAGCTTAGGTCCGACGGGTCAGCCCCAGCATTTT.

The chain employs TRBV4-2 and TRBJ2-2, with 15 nucleotides matching TRBD2. CDR1 and CDR2 from the germline V gene are LGHNA and YNFKEQ. Losses at the gene ends were 0 bases for V and 3 bases for J; bases not matched to a gene: 2. The CDR3 has 18 residues. The CDR3 DNA reads as TGTGCCAGCAGCCAAGAAGGACTAGCGGGGGGGGACACCGGGGAGCTGTTTTTT. Protein: CASSQEGLAGGDTGELFF.

The chain links TRBV19 to TRBJ2-1, with TRBD2 matching 9 bases. Germline CDR1 and CDR2: LNHDA and SQIVND (reference sequence). V dropped 5 bases and J dropped 1; count of bases not matched to a gene: 3. CDR3 length equals 15 residues. DNA of the CDR3: TGTGCCAGTAGTGAGAGCGGGGGGTCCTACAATGAGCAGTTCTTC. This encodes CASSESGGSYNEQFF.

This chain connects TRBV27 to TRBJ2-5; 14 nucleotides match TRBD2. This CDR3 has 15 residues. Germline assignment: CDR1 MNHEY and CDR2 SMNVEV (reference sequence). V dropped 6 bases and J dropped 5; count of bases not matched to a gene: 5. The CDR3 sequence: CASSPTSGGAETQYF. In DNA form, the CDR3 reads TGTGCCAGCAGCCCGACTAGCGGGGGGGCTGAGACCCAGTACTTC.

V usage is TRBV11-3 and J usage is TRBJ2-1, with 8 bases lining up with TRBD1. Germline-derived CDR1 and CDR2 are SGHNT and YENEEA. This CDR3 contains 13 residues. V gave up 4 bases and J gave up 7 bases; unmatched junction bases: 3. CDR3 protein: CASSWDRLNEQFF. CDR3 DNA sequence: TGTGCCAGCAGCTGGGACAGGCTGAATGAGCAGTTCTTC.

The CDR3 region has the DNA TGTGCCAGCTCACCACCGAACTGGGAGATATCCTACAATGAGCAGTTCTTC. Translated: CASSPPNWEISYNEQFF. V and J are TRBV18 and TRBJ2-1; D is perhaps TRBD2 (5 bases). The ends were cut back, 0 bases at V and 1 base at J, with 13 bases in the middle. This CDR3 has 17 amino acids. Looked up from germline, CDR1 is KGHSH and CDR2 is LQKENI.

V is TRBV4-3 and J is TRBJ1-2; TRBD1 matches 7 bases. Germline loops: CDR1 LGHNA, CDR2 YSLEER. V lost 1 base and J lost 1; bases outside the gene matches: 3. There are 15 residues in the CDR3. The CDR3 here is CASSQGGQNNYGYTF. Here the CDR3 DNA reads TGCGCCAGCAGCCAAGGGGGACAGAATAACTATGGCTACACCTTC.

V gene TRBV5-1 combines with J gene TRBJ1-1; 9 bases line up with TRBD1. This CDR3 is 19 amino acids long. Per germline, CDR1 SGHRS and CDR2 YFSETQ. V lost 4 bases to trimming and J lost 3 bases; unmatched junction nucleotides: 19. The CDR3 loop is CASSVMAQGTGKEDTEAFF. The CDR3 DNA reads as TGCGCCAGCAGCGTGATGGCCCAGGGGACAGGGAAGGAGGACACTGAAGCTTTCTTT. The whole variable domain, remainder taken from reference TRBV5-1 and TRBJ1-1, is KAGVTQTPRYLIKTRGQQVTLSCSPISGHRSVSWYQQTPGQGLQFLFEYFSETQRNKGNFPGRFSGRQFSNSRSEMNVSTLELGDSALYLCASSVMAQGTGKEDTEAFFGQGTRLTVV.

This rearrangement joins TRBV5-4 to TRBJ2-5; tentatively, D is TRBD1 (5 bases). The DNA matches TRBJ2-7 better at its end, which makes the J call doubtful. The CDR3 extends over 14 amino acids. The germline CDR1 and CDR2 sequences are SGHNT and YYREEE (reference sequence). CDR3 sequence: CASSWGRGYYEQYF. The CDR3 DNA reads TGTGCCAGCAGCTGGGGCAGAGGATACTACGAGCAGTACTTC.

The chain links TRBV6-1 to TRBJ2-5; weak D call: TRBD1 (6 bases). The V and J ends lost 1 base and 11 bases respectively, with 11 bases between them. The CDR3 has 12 residues. Germline V gene lookup returns CDR1 MNHNS and CDR2 SASEGT. The CDR3 coding sequence is TGTGCCAGCAGTGAAGTCAGGGGAGAGCAGTACTTC. The encoded protein is CASSEVRGEQYF.